Listed below are T cell receptor beta chains from one sample, sequenced in a study of T cell responses to AZD1222 COVID-19 vaccine. Produced via immunoSEQ multiplex PCR; TCRdb's table is partial and in-frame only. This sample has about 170,000 clones, with around 90% found just once. Sequencing was performed on peripheral blood, taken on day 0 of AZD1222 vaccination. The receptors stem from an adult in good health. Both conserved end residues are part of each CDR3. Each record gives: J gene, clone size, D gene, V gene, CDR3 protein, CDR3 DNA. A D gene is named only where the DNA matches it firmly. Clone size is stated in some rows and not others, as once, few, many or a class when expanded.

J: TRBJ2-7; size: NA; D: NA; V: TRBV7-2; CDR3: CASSSLLMGGEQYF; DNA: TGTGCCAGCAGCTCCCTGTTAATGGGTGGCGAGCAGTACTTC
J: TRBJ2-1; size: NA; D: TRBD2; V: TRBV7-3; CDR3: CASSLQLAGGMNEQFF; DNA: TGTGCCAGCAGCTTGCAACTAGCGGGGGGGATGAATGAGCAGTTCTTC
J: TRBJ2-3; size: NA; D: TRBD1; V: TRBV2; CDR3: CASSPGQGSTDTQYF; DNA: TGTGCCAGCAGTCCGGGACAGGGGTCCACAGATACGCAGTATTTT
J: TRBJ2-2; size: NA; D: NA; V: TRBV5-1; CDR3: CASSLEQGNTGELFF; DNA: TGCGCCAGCAGCTTAGAGCAGGGGAACACCGGGGAGCTGTTTTTT
J: TRBJ1-1; size: NA; D: NA; V: TRBV19; CDR3: CASSISRGSEAFF; DNA: TGTGCCAGTAGTATATCCAGGGGATCCGAAGCTTTCTTT
J: TRBJ2-5; size: NA; D: NA; V: TRBV7-2; CDR3: CASSLTPQETQYF; DNA: TGTGCCAGCAGCTTGACCCCGCAAGAGACCCAGTACTTC
J: TRBJ1-1; size: NA; D: NA; V: TRBV4-1; CDR3: CASSLGPVNTEAFF; DNA: TGCGCCAGCAGCCTGGGACCCGTGAACACTGAAGCTTTCTTT
J: TRBJ1-6; size: once; D: NA; V: TRBV2; CDR3: CASSDRQGLNSPLHF; DNA: TGTGCCAGCAGTGACCGTCAGGGTCTCAATTCACCCCTCCACTTT
J: TRBJ2-7; size: NA; D: TRBD1; V: TRBV5-1; CDR3: CASSSGTGFYEQYF; DNA: TGCGCCAGCAGCTCCGGGACAGGGTTCTACGAGCAGTACTTC
J: TRBJ1-2; size: NA; D: NA; V: TRBV9; CDR3: CASRELGSLTNYGYTF; DNA: TGTGCCAGCAGGGAGCTGGGGTCCCTCACTAACTATGGCTACACCTTC
J: TRBJ1-1; size: once; D: NA; V: TRBV19; CDR3: CASTAGAGWTEAFF; DNA: TGTGCCAGTACCGCCGGAGCAGGGTGGACTGAAGCTTTCTTT
J: TRBJ1-1; size: NA; D: NA; V: TRBV6-2/TRBV6-3; CDR3: CASSIGRMNTEAFF; DNA: TGTGCCAGCAGTATCGGACGTATGAACACTGAAGCTTTCTTT
J: TRBJ2-1; size: NA; D: TRBD2; V: TRBV10-3; CDR3: CAISAGTSGNNEQFF; DNA: TGTGCCATCAGCGCAGGGACTAGCGGAAACAATGAGCAGTTCTTC
J: TRBJ2-7; size: NA; D: NA; V: TRBV29-1; CDR3: CSVGGGFEQYF; DNA: TGCAGCGTTGGGGGAGGATTCGAGCAGTACTTC
J: TRBJ2-3; size: few; D: NA; V: TRBV4-3; CDR3: CASSHSYSPATVTQYF; DNA: TGCGCCAGCAGCCACTCTTACAGCCCCGCGACGGTTACGCAGTATTTT
J: TRBJ1-2; size: NA; D: NA; V: TRBV29-1; CDR3: CSVASHRERDGYTF; DNA: TGCAGCGTGGCTTCTCACAGGGAAAGGGATGGCTACACCTTC
J: TRBJ1-2; size: NA; D: NA; V: TRBV7-9; CDR3: CASSLAPRQGGGYTF; DNA: TGTGCCAGCAGCTTAGCTCCGAGGCAGGGTGGGGGCTACACCTTC
J: TRBJ2-1; size: NA; D: NA; V: TRBV28; CDR3: CASSFSWSSYNEQFF; DNA: TGTGCCAGCAGTTTTAGCTGGAGCTCCTACAATGAGCAGTTCTTC
J: TRBJ2-6; size: NA; D: NA; V: TRBV3-1/TRBV3-2; CDR3: CASRPSQGSGANVLTF; DNA: TGTGCCAGCAGACCCTCGCAGGGTTCTGGGGCCAACGTCCTGACTTTC
J: TRBJ2-3; size: NA; D: NA; V: TRBV7-9; CDR3: CASSRGVFTDTQYF; DNA: TGTGCCAGCAGCCGAGGGGTATTCACAGATACGCAGTATTTT
J: TRBJ2-1; size: NA; D: TRBD2; V: TRBV3-1/TRBV3-2; CDR3: CASSQDLAGGSYNEQFF; DNA: TGTGCCAGCAGCCAAGACCTAGCGGGGGGCTCCTACAATGAGCAGTTCTTC
J: TRBJ1-5; size: NA; D: NA; V: TRBV5-1; CDR3: CASSPLPTDSNQPQHF; DNA: TGCGCCAGCAGCCCTCTCCCCACTGATAGCAATCAGCCCCAGCATTTT
J: TRBJ2-7; size: NA; D: TRBD2; V: TRBV5-4; CDR3: CASSASAGVSYEQYF; DNA: TGTGCCAGCAGCGCGTCAGCGGGAGTCTCCTACGAGCAGTACTTC
J: TRBJ2-2; size: NA; D: TRBD1; V: TRBV10-2; CDR3: CASWDRGRTGELFF; DNA: TGCGCCAGCTGGGACAGGGGGCGCACCGGGGAGCTGTTTTTT
J: TRBJ1-5; size: NA; D: TRBD1; V: TRBV5-4; CDR3: CASSPGTGIGQPQHF; DNA: TGTGCCAGCAGTCCTGGGACAGGGATTGGTCAGCCCCAGCATTTT
J: TRBJ1-3; size: NA; D: NA; V: TRBV27; CDR3: CASSQQGLSSGNTIYF; DNA: TGTGCCAGCAGCCAGCAGGGCCTTAGCTCTGGAAACACCATATATTTT
J: TRBJ1-2; size: NA; D: NA; V: TRBV4-1; CDR3: CASSQDQAVMMAGYTF; DNA: TGCGCCAGCAGCCAAGATCAGGCGGTGATGATGGCGGGCTACACCTTC
J: TRBJ2-7; size: few; D: TRBD2; V: TRBV27; CDR3: CASSPGTKRYF; DNA: TGTGCCAGCAGCCCCGGGACTAAACGGTACTTC
J: TRBJ1-3; size: NA; D: NA; V: TRBV30; CDR3: CAWSLPGNTIYF; DNA: TGTGCCTGGAGTCTCCCAGGAAACACCATATATTTT
J: TRBJ1-2; size: few; D: TRBD1; V: TRBV11-2; CDR3: CASSLGQTNYGYTF; DNA: TGTGCCAGCAGCTTGGGACAGACTAACTATGGCTACACCTTC
J: TRBJ1-1; size: NA; D: NA; V: TRBV13; CDR3: CASSDPRDGQEAFF; DNA: TGTGCCAGCAGCGACCCTAGGGACGGACAAGAAGCTTTCTTT
J: TRBJ2-7; size: NA; D: NA; V: TRBV4-1; CDR3: CASSQGSLASYEQYF; DNA: TGCGCCAGCAGCCAGGGCTCACTAGCATCCTACGAGCAGTACTTC
J: TRBJ1-3; size: NA; D: NA; V: TRBV27; CDR3: CASRDGVGNTIYF; DNA: TGTGCCAGCAGGGACGGAGTCGGAAACACCATATATTTT
J: TRBJ2-5; size: NA; D: NA; V: TRBV11-2; CDR3: CASSLSTVDQETQYF; DNA: TGTGCCAGCAGCTTATCTACGGTAGACCAAGAGACCCAGTACTTC
J: TRBJ2-7; size: NA; D: TRBD1; V: TRBV30; CDR3: CAWTGQGGSYEQYF; DNA: TGTGCCTGGACGGGACAGGGTGGCTCCTACGAGCAGTACTTC
J: TRBJ2-2; size: few; D: NA; V: TRBV5-1; CDR3: CASSLALGGYTGELFF; DNA: TGCGCCAGCAGCTTGGCGCTGGGGGGTTACACCGGGGAGCTGTTTTTT
J: TRBJ1-4; size: NA; D: TRBD1; V: TRBV7-9; CDR3: CASSPSGTGGTKLFF; DNA: TGTGCCAGCAGTCCCTCCGGGACAGGGGGGACAAAACTGTTTTTT
J: TRBJ2-1; size: NA; D: NA; V: TRBV11-2; CDR3: CASSPHRRGGVEQFF; DNA: TGTGCCAGCAGCCCGCACAGGCGAGGCGGGGTTGAGCAGTTCTTC
J: TRBJ2-5; size: once; D: TRBD2; V: TRBV6-5; CDR3: CASTPGGRETQYF; DNA: TGTGCCAGCACTCCGGGGGGTAGGGAGACCCAGTACTTC
J: TRBJ2-6; size: NA; D: NA; V: TRBV14; CDR3: CASSQVGTVSGANVLTF; DNA: TGTGCCAGCAGCCAAGTCGGGACCGTCTCTGGGGCCAACGTCCTGACTTTC
J: TRBJ2-1; size: NA; D: NA; V: TRBV9; CDR3: CASSVMASLDEQFF; DNA: TGTGCCAGCAGCGTAATGGCTAGCTTGGATGAGCAGTTCTTC
J: TRBJ2-2; size: NA; D: NA; V: TRBV7-9; CDR3: CASSPRPDLFF; DNA: TGTGCCAGCAGCCCTCGACCGGACTTGTTTTTT
J: TRBJ1-1; size: NA; D: NA; V: TRBV27; CDR3: CASSLQGSKTEAFF; DNA: TGTGCCAGCAGTTTACAGGGAAGTAAAACTGAAGCTTTCTTT
J: TRBJ1-1; size: NA; D: NA; V: TRBV19; CDR3: CASSIVPVNTEAFF; DNA: TGTGCCAGTAGTATAGTACCGGTGAACACTGAAGCTTTCTTT
J: TRBJ1-1; size: NA; D: TRBD1; V: TRBV30; CDR3: CAWRRDSSNTEAFF; DNA: TGTGCCTGGAGGCGGGACAGTTCGAACACTGAAGCTTTCTTT
J: TRBJ2-2; size: few; D: NA; V: TRBV6-4; CDR3: CASSDRGDTGELFF; DNA: TGTGCCAGCAGTGACAGGGGGGACACCGGGGAGCTGTTTTTT
J: TRBJ2-7; size: NA; D: TRBD1; V: TRBV27; CDR3: CASSLQGATSHEQYF; DNA: TGTGCCAGCAGTTTACAGGGGGCGACCTCCCACGAGCAGTACTTC
J: TRBJ1-2; size: NA; D: NA; V: TRBV10-2; CDR3: CASTAGRNYGYTF; DNA: TGCGCCAGCACGGCAGGCAGGAACTATGGCTACACCTTC
J: TRBJ1-1; size: NA; D: NA; V: TRBV5-4; CDR3: CASSPPNRRLNTEAFF; DNA: TGTGCCAGCAGCCCACCCAACAGGCGATTGAACACTGAAGCTTTCTTT
J: TRBJ1-5; size: once; D: TRBD1; V: TRBV5-5; CDR3: CASSPQGTQPQHF; DNA: TGTGCCAGCAGCCCACAGGGGACTCAGCCCCAGCATTTT
J: TRBJ2-6; size: once; D: TRBD2; V: TRBV24-1; CDR3: CATFNSSGESSGANVLTF; DNA: TGTGCCACCTTTAACAGTAGCGGGGAAAGCTCTGGGGCCAACGTCCTGACTTTC
J: TRBJ1-2; size: NA; D: TRBD1; V: TRBV7-2; CDR3: CASSRKSGGRTGAYGYTF; DNA: TGTGCCAGCAGCCGCAAAAGCGGGGGGCGCACAGGGGCCTATGGCTACACCTTC
J: TRBJ1-6; size: NA; D: TRBD1; V: TRBV7-2; CDR3: CASSYSPGTGGNSPLHF; DNA: TGTGCCAGCAGCTATAGCCCCGGGACAGGGGGAAATTCACCCCTCCACTTT
J: TRBJ1-6; size: NA; D: TRBD1; V: TRBV2; CDR3: CASSVTGGGSPLHF; DNA: TGTGCCAGCAGTGTGACAGGGGGCGGCTCACCCCTCCACTTT
J: TRBJ2-7; size: NA; D: NA; V: TRBV30; CDR3: CAWSKPRRMRFYEQYF; DNA: TGTGCCTGGAGTAAACCTCGGAGGATGAGATTCTACGAGCAGTACTTC